The T cell receptor (beta chain) under discussion was sequenced for a study of long-term antiretroviral therapy in people with HIV. Worth noting for this clone: Its antigen remains unidentified.

Study-level results: At every time point, clones expanded before ART dominated the repertoire. Diversity went up after ART and still fell short of transplant donor controls. Data on ART adherence, viral resistance or therapy changes were unavailable.

Treatment for every participant with HIV took place in the United States. The libraries were made with immunoSEQ v3.0 at survey level. The data were produced by immunoSEQ multiplex PCR, yet TCRdb's version contains in-frame clones alone and is incomplete. The sample holds 24,000 or so clones, approximately 95% seen once. The CDR3 covers 14 residues. V was clipped by 3 bases and J by 5 bases, with 13 bases between them. The germline V gene encodes CDR1 LNHNV and CDR2 YYDKDF (reference sequence). V and J are TRBV15 and TRBJ1-1; D is perhaps TRBD1 (6 bases). The sample in question was unsorted PBMCs, obtained 7.6 years after starting antiretroviral therapy. The source is a woman aged 40 to 50 with HIV. The CDR3 DNA sequence: TGTGCCACCAGCAGCAACAGGGCTGGGACTGAAGCTTTCTTT. Protein sequence: CATSSNRAGTEAFF.